One and the same sample provided the 22 T cell receptor beta chains below, sequenced in a study of cytomegalovirus exposure and HLA in healthy donors. The PCR ran on 60 Vbeta and 13 Jbeta primers. Method: immunoSEQ multiplex PCR; TCRdb's copy keeps in-frame clones and lacks some. The sample shows around 150,000 clones, 65% to 80% of them seen only once. Sequencing was done on a sample of PBMCs. The receptor set was obtained from a man in his forties in good health and CMV-seronegative.

This rearrangement joins TRBV4-1 to TRBJ2-1; no definite D call. The V and J ends lost 6 bases and 6 bases respectively, with 6 bases between them. Per germline, CDR1 MGHRA and CDR2 YSYEKL. The CDR3 length is 11 residues. DNA for the CDR3: TGCGCCAGCAGTGGCATCAATGAGCAGTTCTTC. Translating gives CASSGINEQFF.

The J gene is TRBJ2-2, the V gene TRBV5-6, with D unclear. Looked up from germline, CDR1 is SGHDT and CDR2 is YYEEEE. V was pared by 4 bases and J by 5 bases, with 18 bases between. The CDR3 consists of 16 residues. The chain's CDR3 is CASSPRPRVETGELFF. The CDR3 DNA follows: TGTGCCAGCAGCCCACGACCCCGGGTTGAGACCGGGGAGCTGTTTTTT.

This clone was recorded a few times. This chain uses TRBV4-1 with TRBJ1-1; D may be TRBD1 (6 bases). The ends were cut back, 11 bases at V and 2 bases at J, with 18 bases in the middle. This CDR3 is 14 amino acids long. The germline V gene encodes CDR1 MGHRA and CDR2 YSYEKL. Here the CDR3 DNA reads TGCGCCTCCACCCCAAGGGGGGGAAACACTGAAGCTTTCTTT. Its protein product is CASTPRGGNTEAFF.

The rearrangement links TRBV27 to TRBJ1-1, with TRBD1 identical over 7 bases. The ends lost 8 bases at V and 2 bases at J; junction bases unmatched: 8. Germline loops: CDR1 MNHEY, CDR2 SMNVEV (reference sequence). The CDR3 is made up of 14 amino acids. The CDR3 region has the DNA TGTGCCAGCGGGAACAGGGGCCGCAACACTGAAGCTTTCTTT. Protein sequence: CASGNRGRNTEAFF.

The V gene is TRBV18, the J gene TRBJ2-5, with 9 bases lining up with TRBD1. From germline, CDR1 is KGHSH and CDR2 LQKENI. The CDR3 extends over 14 amino acids. Trimming took 5 bases from V and 2 from J; bases not matched to a gene: 3. In DNA form, the CDR3 reads TGTGCCAGCTCAGCTGGGACAGGGCAAGAGACCCAGTACTTC. It encodes CASSAGTGQETQYF.

This chain joins TRBV11-1 and TRBJ1-1; D is possibly TRBD1 (5 bases). The CDR3 spans 14 residues. Germline V gene lookup returns CDR1 SGHAT and CDR2 FQDESV (reference sequence). V was pared by 1 base and J by 7 bases, with 13 bases between. As DNA, the CDR3 is TGTGCCAGCAGCTTAGGGGGCAGCCTCGTTGAAGCTTTCTTT. Its protein is CASSLGGSLVEAFF.

The rearrangement links TRBV29-1 to TRBJ2-7; 9 nucleotides line up with TRBD1. The CDR3 has 13 amino acids. The junction had 10 bases not matched to a gene; V was cut back by 6 bases and J by 7 bases. Looked up from germline, CDR1 is SQVTM and CDR2 is ANQGSEA. The CDR3 region is CSVAGQGLGEQYF. Here the CDR3 DNA reads TGCAGCGTGGCGGGACAGGGTTTAGGGGAGCAGTACTTC.

The rearrangement links TRBV27 to TRBJ1-1, with D uncertain. The germline V gene has CDR1 MNHEY and CDR2 SMNVEV (reference sequence). The CDR3 covers 15 residues. The V end was cut by 3 bases, the J end by 7 bases, with 18 bases between. The chain's CDR3 is CASSFLRESGGEAFF. As DNA, the CDR3 is TGTGCCAGCAGTTTTCTCCGGGAATCAGGAGGTGAAGCTTTCTTT.

This clone turned up a few times. The chain combines TRBV6-5 with TRBJ1-1, with 9 bases identical to TRBD1. V gave up 6 bases and J gave up 8 bases; unmatched junction bases: 7. The CDR3 spans 13 residues. Germline V gene sequence: CDR1 MNHEY, CDR2 SVGAGI. The CDR3 reads CASRTGTGKEAFF. CDR3 nucleotides: TGTGCCAGCAGGACCGGGACAGGGAAAGAAGCTTTCTTT.

The rearrangement uses TRBV4-2 and TRBJ2-7, with 7 nucleotides matching TRBD1. The CDR3 is 15 amino acids. Trimming cost V 2 bases and J 4 bases; bases outside gene matches: 8. Germline CDR1 LGHNA, CDR2 YNFKEQ. DNA of the CDR3: TGTGCCAGCAGCCAACCGGGACAGAGGACTTACGAGCAGTACTTC. Residues: CASSQPGQRTYEQYF.

The table lists this clone with a few counts. This chain uses TRBV5-1 with TRBJ2-5; unclear D gene. The J call may be in error: the DNA end matches TRBJ2-7 better. CDR3 length: 13 residues. The germline CDR1 and CDR2 sequences are SGHRS and YFSETQ. CDR3 loop: CASSLAVAYEQYF. CDR3 nucleotides: TGCGCCAGCAGCTTGGCCGTAGCTTACGAGCAGTACTTC.

The chain uses TRBV15 and TRBJ1-6; TRBD1 is a possible D gene (5 bases). The CDR3 runs to 15 residues. Germline lookup yields CDR1 LNHNV and CDR2 YYDKDF (reference sequence). V was pared by 0 bases and J by 9 bases, with 12 bases between. CDR3 sequence: CATSRDPGDSSPLHF. The CDR3 DNA sequence: TGTGCCACCAGCAGAGATCCGGGGGATAGTTCACCCCTCCACTTT.

The chain combines TRBV9 with TRBJ1-5; maybe TRBD1 (5 bases). Germline-derived CDR1 and CDR2 are SGDLS and YYNGEE. This CDR3 contains 14 residues. Trimming cost V 5 bases and J 7 bases, with 16 bases left between them. The CDR3 loop reads CASSLGGSGQPQHF. In DNA, the CDR3 is TGTGCCAGCAGTTTGGGGGGAAGTGGCCAGCCCCAGCATTTT.

The chain recombines TRBV13 with TRBJ2-3; weak D call: TRBD1 (6 bases). V gave up 4 bases and J gave up 0 bases, with 14 bases separating them. The CDR3 has 16 amino acids. Germline V lookup: CDR1 PRHDT, CDR2 FYEKMQ (reference sequence). The chain's CDR3 is CASSSNRAPSTDTQYF. The DNA of the CDR3 is TGTGCCAGCAGCTCCAACAGGGCCCCAAGCACAGATACGCAGTATTTT.

V is TRBV15 and J is TRBJ2-3, with 11 bases matching TRBD1. Germline lookup yields CDR1 LNHNV and CDR2 YYDKDF (reference sequence). V lost 10 bases, J lost 3 bases, and 12 bases stayed unmatched. This CDR3 is 16 amino acids long. CDR3 DNA: TGTGCCATCTCGAAAAGGACAGGGGGCAGGACAGATACGCAGTATTTT. Translating gives CAISKRTGGRTDTQYF. Full variable domain (missing parts from reference TRBV15 and TRBJ2-3): DAMVIQNPRYQVTQFGKPVTLSCSQTLNHNVMYWYQQKSSQAPKLLFHYYDKDFNNEADTPDNFQSRRPNTSFCFLDIRSPGLGDTAMYLCAISKRTGGRTDTQYFGPGTRLTVL.

This rearrangement joins TRBV27 to TRBJ1-6; D possibly corresponds to TRBD1 (5 bases). V was cut by 6 bases and J by 7 bases, with 16 bases left in between. The CDR3 has 15 residues. Germline loops: CDR1 MNHEY, CDR2 SMNVEV (reference sequence). The CDR3, as DNA: TGTGCCAGCAGCGCCCGGGAGAGGGGAAATTCACCCCTCCACTTT. Protein sequence: CASSARERGNSPLHF.

This clone has ten or more counts. The chain has TRBV7-3 and TRBJ1-1; D not resolved. The CDR3 runs 13 residues. The V end lost 5 bases, the J end lost 1 base, and 8 bases lay between the germline ends. In germline, CDR1 is SGHTA, CDR2 FQGTGA. Here the CDR3 reads CASSRESNTEAFF. As DNA, the CDR3 is TGTGCCAGCAGCCGTGAGTCGAACACTGAAGCTTTCTTT.

The rearrangement uses TRBV19 and TRBJ1-2; D is undetermined. CDR1 is LNHDA and CDR2 is SQIVND in the germline V gene (reference sequence). Trimming shortened V by 0 bases and J by 3 bases, and 5 bases separated the two germline ends. The CDR3 totals 13 residues. CDR3 amino acids: CASSIDLDYGYTF. Written as DNA, the CDR3 is TGTGCCAGTAGTATAGATCTTGACTATGGCTACACCTTC.

As to this clone: One end of the junction fails to match germline, which may point to a read error. The V gene is TRBV6-1, the J gene TRBJ2-7, with 7 bases identical to TRBD2. CDR3 length: 14 residues. Germline values: CDR1 MNHNS, CDR2 SASEGT. The CDR3 region has the DNA TGTGCCAGCAGTGATACTAGCGCATCCTACGAGCAGCACTTC. It specifies CASSDTSASYEQHF.

The chain couples TRBV6-1 to TRBJ2-2; the D gene is possibly TRBD2 (6 bases). Germline V CDR1 and CDR2: MNHNS, SASEGT. Trimming removed 0 bases from V and 4 bases from J, with 12 bases in between. The CDR3 is made up of 16 amino acids. CDR3 protein: CASSEARRAFTGELFF. CDR3 in DNA: TGTGCCAGCAGTGAAGCGAGGAGGGCCTTCACCGGGGAGCTGTTTTTT.

The rearrangement uses TRBV29-1 and TRBJ1-1; tentative D call: TRBD1 (5 bases). Between the trimmed V and J ends, which lost 4 bases and 0 bases, there was a span of 12 bases. The CDR3 contains 14 residues. Germline-derived CDR1 and CDR2 are SQVTM and ANQGSEA. This CDR3 reads CSVASGTVNTEAFF. CDR3 nucleotide sequence: TGCAGCGTTGCGTCCGGGACTGTGAACACTGAAGCTTTCTTT.

This clone came up a few times. The rearrangement uses TRBV4-3 and TRBJ2-4, with TRBD2 identical over 13 bases. The CDR3 consists of 16 residues. The germline CDR1 and CDR2 sequences are LGHNA and YSLEER. The V gene end was trimmed by 1 base and the J gene end by 5 bases; junction bases not matched to a gene: 2. The CDR3 sequence is CASSQVGTSGENIQYF. The CDR3 DNA reads TGCGCCAGCAGCCAAGTCGGGACTAGCGGGGAAAACATTCAGTACTTC.